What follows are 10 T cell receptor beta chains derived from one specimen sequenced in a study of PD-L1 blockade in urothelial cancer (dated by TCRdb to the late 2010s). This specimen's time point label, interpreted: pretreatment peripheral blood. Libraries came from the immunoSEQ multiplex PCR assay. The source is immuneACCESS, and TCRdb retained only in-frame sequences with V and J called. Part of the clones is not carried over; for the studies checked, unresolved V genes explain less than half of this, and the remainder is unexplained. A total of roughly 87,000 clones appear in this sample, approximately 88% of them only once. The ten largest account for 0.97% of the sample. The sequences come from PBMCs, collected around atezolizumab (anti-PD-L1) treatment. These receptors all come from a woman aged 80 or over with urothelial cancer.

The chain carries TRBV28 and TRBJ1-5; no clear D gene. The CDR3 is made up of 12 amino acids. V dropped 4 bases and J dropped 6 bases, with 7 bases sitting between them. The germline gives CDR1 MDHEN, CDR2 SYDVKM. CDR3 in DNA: TGTGCCAGCAGTTCGGTTCCTCAGCCCCAGCATTTT. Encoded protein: CASSSVPQPQHF.

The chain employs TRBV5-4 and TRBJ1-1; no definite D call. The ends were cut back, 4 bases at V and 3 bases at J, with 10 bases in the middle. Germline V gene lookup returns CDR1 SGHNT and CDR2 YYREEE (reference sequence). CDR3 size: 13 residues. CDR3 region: CASSRVTDTEAFF. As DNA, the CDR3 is TGTGCCAGCAGCCGGGTGACGGACACTGAAGCTTTCTTT.

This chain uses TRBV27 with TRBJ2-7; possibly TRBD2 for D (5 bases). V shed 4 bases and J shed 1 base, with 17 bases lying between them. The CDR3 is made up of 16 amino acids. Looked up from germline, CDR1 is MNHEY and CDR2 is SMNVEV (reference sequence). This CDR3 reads CASSSDFTATSYEQYF. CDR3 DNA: TGTGCCAGCAGTTCGGACTTTACAGCCACATCCTACGAGCAGTACTTC.

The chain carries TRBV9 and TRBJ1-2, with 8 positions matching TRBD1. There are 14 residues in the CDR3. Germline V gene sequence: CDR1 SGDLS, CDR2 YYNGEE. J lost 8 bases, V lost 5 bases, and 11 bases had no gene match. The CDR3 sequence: CASRRDRRAGGYTF. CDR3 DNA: TGTGCCAGCAGGCGGGACAGGCGCGCGGGGGGCTACACCTTC.

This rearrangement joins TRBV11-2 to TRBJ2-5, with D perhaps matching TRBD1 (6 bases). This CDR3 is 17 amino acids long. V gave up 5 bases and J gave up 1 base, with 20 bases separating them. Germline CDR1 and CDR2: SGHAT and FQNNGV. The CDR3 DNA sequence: TGTGCCAGCAGCCTAGGGGAAAGGGGGTGGGCCCAAGAGACCCAGTACTTC. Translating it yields CASSLGERGWAQETQYF.

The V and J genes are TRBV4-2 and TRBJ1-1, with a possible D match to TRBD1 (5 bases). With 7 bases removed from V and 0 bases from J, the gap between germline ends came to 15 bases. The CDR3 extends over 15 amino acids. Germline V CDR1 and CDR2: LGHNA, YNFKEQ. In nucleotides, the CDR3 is TGTGCCAGCACCCCATCGGGGGTGATGAACACTGAAGCTTTCTTT. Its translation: CASTPSGVMNTEAFF.

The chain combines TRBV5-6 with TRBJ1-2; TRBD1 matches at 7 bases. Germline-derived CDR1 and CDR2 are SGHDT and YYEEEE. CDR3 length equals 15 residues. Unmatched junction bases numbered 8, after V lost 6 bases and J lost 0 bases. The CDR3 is CASTIGTVTNYGYTF. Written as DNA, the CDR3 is TGTGCCAGCACGATAGGGACAGTCACTAACTATGGCTACACCTTC.

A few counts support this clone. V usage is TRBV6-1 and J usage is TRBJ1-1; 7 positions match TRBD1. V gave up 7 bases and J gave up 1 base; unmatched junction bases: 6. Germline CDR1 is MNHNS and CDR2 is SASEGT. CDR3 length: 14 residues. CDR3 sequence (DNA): TGTGCCAGCACCCCCAACAGGGGGAACACTGAAGCTTTCTTT. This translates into CASTPNRGNTEAFF.

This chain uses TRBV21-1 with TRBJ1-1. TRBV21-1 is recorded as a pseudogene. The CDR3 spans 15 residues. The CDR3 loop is CASSQLYREGTEAFF. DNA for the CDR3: TGTGCCAGCAGCCAACTTTACAGGGAGGGGACTGAAGCTTTCTTT.

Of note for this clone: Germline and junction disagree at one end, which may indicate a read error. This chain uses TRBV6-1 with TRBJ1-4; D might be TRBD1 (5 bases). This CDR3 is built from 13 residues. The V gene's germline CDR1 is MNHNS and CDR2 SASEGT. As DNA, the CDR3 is TGTGCCAGCAGCGAAGACAGACAGTCGAGGCTGTTTTTT. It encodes CASSEDRQSRLFF.